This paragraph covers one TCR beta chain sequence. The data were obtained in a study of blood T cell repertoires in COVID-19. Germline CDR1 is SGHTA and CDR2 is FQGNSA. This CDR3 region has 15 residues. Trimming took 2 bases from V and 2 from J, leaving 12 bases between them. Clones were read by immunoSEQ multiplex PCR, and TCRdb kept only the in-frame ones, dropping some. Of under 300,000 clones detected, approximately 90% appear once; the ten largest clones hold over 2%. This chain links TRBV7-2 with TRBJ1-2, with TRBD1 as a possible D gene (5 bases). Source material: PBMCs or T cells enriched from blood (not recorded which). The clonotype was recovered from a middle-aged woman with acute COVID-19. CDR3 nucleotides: TGTGCCAGCAGCTTAAATCGGGGGGGGAACTATGGCTACACCTTC. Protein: CASSLNRGGNYGYTF.